The present TCR beta chain was sequenced within a study of blood T cells in healthy people across ages. General study findings and limits: The recorded TCR beta diversity per million T cells decreased in a roughly linear manner with age.

This clonotype was seen more than once but under ten times. Its specificity is not known. With a J-beta primer mix and a sample-barcoded 5' primer, a second PCR ran roughly 6 to 11 cycles. MiXCR was run by TCRdb on the 5' RACE reads, yielding one entry per CDR3 protein. This sample has hundreds of thousands of distinct CDR3 sequences, with around 25% found just once. V was clipped by 4 bases and J by 0 bases, with 12 bases between them. The CDR3 covers 14 residues. Germline CDR1 and CDR2: SQVTM and ANQGSEA. The data were also submitted as part of a second study, on T cells of mothers and their children.

The specimen sequenced was blood. The clonotype originates from a boy younger than 18 in good health. The chain has TRBV29-1 and TRBJ1-1, with a possible D match to TRBD1 (6 bases). Written as DNA, the CDR3 is TGCAGCGTTGCAACAGGGTCGGTGAACACTGAAGCTTTCTTT. This codes for CSVATGSVNTEAFF. The entire variable domain, with the rest obtained from reference TRBV29-1 and TRBJ1-1, is as follows: SAVISQKPSRDICQRGTSLTIQCQVDSQVTMMFWYRQQPGQSLTLIATANQGSEATYESGFVIDKFPISRPNLTFSTLTVSNMSPEDSSIYLCSVATGSVNTEAFFGQGTRLTVV.